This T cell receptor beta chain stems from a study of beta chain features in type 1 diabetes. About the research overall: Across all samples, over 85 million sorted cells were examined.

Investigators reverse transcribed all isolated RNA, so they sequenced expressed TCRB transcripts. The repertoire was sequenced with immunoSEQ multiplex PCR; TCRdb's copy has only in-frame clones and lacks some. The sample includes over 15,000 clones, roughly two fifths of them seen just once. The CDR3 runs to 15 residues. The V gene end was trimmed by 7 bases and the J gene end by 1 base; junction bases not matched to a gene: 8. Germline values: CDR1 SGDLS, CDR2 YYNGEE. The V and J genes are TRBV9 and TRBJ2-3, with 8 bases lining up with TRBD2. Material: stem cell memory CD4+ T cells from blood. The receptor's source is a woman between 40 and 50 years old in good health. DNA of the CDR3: TGTGCCAGCTCTAGGTCCGGGGGGGGCACAGATACGCAGTATTTT. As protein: CASSRSGGGTDTQYF. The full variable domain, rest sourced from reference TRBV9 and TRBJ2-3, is DSGVTQTPKHLITATGQRVTLRCSPRSGDLSVYWYQQSLDQGLQFLIQYYNGEERAKGNILERFSAQQFPDLHSELNLSSLELGDSALYFCASSRSGGGTDTQYFGPGTRLTVL.